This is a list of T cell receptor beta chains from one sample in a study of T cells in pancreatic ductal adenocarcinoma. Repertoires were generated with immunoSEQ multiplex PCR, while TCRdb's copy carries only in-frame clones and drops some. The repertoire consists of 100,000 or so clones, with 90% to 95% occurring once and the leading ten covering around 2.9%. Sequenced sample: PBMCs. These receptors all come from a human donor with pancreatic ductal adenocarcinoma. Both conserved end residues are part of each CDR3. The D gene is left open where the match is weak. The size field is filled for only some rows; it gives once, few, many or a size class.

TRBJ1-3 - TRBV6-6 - CASSYLGHLSGNTIYF TGTGCCAGCAGTTACTTGGGACACCTCTCTGGAAACACCATATATTTT
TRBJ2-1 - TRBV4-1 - CASSQGVGGSYNEQFF TGCGCCAGCAGCCAAGGGGTAGGGGGATCCTACAATGAGCAGTTCTTC
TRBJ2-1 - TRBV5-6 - CASSSYGYNEQFF TGTGCCAGCAGCTCCTACGGCTACAATGAGCAGTTCTTC
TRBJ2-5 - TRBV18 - CASSPPTSYETQYF TGTGCCAGCTCACCACCGACTAGTTACGAGACCCAGTACTTC
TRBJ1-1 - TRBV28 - CASSLGRGNTEAFF TGTGCCAGCAGTTTAGGCAGGGGGAACACTGAAGCTTTCTTT
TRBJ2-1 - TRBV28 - CASSLSPGLLPIYNEQFF TGTGCCAGCAGTCTTTCGCCGGGACTCTTACCTATTTACAATGAGCAGTTCTTC
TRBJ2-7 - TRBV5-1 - CASSSGELEQYF TGCGCCAGCAGCTCGGGGGAACTCGAGCAGTACTTC
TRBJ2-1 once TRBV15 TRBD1 CATETTGRSYNEQFF TGTGCCACCGAAACGACAGGGCGGTCCTACAATGAGCAGTTCTTC
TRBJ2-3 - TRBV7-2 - CASSLHTGGGTDTQYF TGTGCCAGCAGCCTACATACGGGGGGCGGAACAGATACGCAGTATTTT
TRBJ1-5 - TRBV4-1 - CASSQVPGSNQPQHF TGCGCCAGCAGCCAGGTGCCGGGGAGCAATCAGCCCCAGCATTTT
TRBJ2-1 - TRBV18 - CASSPGDPGLGEQFF TGTGCCAGCTCGCCGGGGGATCCCGGCTTGGGTGAGCAGTTCTTC
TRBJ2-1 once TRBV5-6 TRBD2 CASSLALAGGRNEQFF TGTGCCAGCAGCTTGGCACTAGCGGGAGGTAGAAATGAGCAGTTCTTC
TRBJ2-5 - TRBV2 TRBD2 CASKWGGTQETQYF TGTGCCAGCAAATGGGGGGGGACCCAAGAGACCCAGTACTTC
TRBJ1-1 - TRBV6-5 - CASSYRLDTEAFF TGTGCCAGCAGTTACCGGTTGGACACTGAAGCTTTCTTT
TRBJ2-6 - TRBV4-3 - CASSQDSGDRISGANVLTF TGCGCCAGCAGCCAAGACTCAGGGGATCGGATCTCTGGGGCCAACGTCCTGACTTTC
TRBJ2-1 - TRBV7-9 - CASSPAELAGDNEQFF TGTGCCAGCAGCCCAGCCGAACTTGCAGGGGACAATGAGCAGTTCTTC
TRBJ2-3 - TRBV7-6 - CASSLSEGDTQYF TGTGCCAGCAGCTTAAGTGAGGGAGATACGCAGTATTTT
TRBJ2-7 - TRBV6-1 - CASSVAGVIYEQYF TGTGCCAGCAGTGTCGCAGGGGTAATATACGAGCAGTACTTC
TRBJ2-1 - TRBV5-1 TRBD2 CASSIGNSGLASNEQFF TGCGCCAGCAGCATCGGGAATTCGGGACTAGCTAGCAATGAGCAGTTCTTC
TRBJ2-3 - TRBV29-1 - CSVEGADEQGSTDTQYF TGCAGCGTTGAAGGGGCGGACGAACAGGGAAGCACAGATACGCAGTATTTT
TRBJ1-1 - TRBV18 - CASSRQGGDTEAFF TGTGCCAGCTCACGTCAGGGAGGGGACACTGAAGCTTTCTTT
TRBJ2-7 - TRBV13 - CASSLDSGPLYEQYF TGTGCCAGCAGCTTGGATAGCGGTCCTCTCTACGAGCAGTACTTC
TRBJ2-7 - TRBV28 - CASSYRVSSYEQYF TGTGCCAGCAGTTACCGGGTTAGCTCCTACGAGCAGTACTTC
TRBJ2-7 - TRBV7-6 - CASSLGSPIAHEQYF TGTGCCAGCAGCTTAGGTTCCCCGATAGCCCACGAGCAGTACTTC
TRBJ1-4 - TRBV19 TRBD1 CASSRGQGPNEKLFF TGTGCCAGTAGTAGGGGACAGGGTCCTAATGAAAAACTGTTTTTT
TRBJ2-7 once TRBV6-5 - CASTHGGGGYEQYF TGTGCCAGCACCCACGGAGGGGGCGGCTACGAGCAGTACTTC
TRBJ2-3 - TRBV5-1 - CASSWRYPSTDTQYF TGCGCCAGCAGCTGGCGGTACCCTAGCACAGATACGCAGTATTTT
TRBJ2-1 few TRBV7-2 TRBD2 CASSPRLADNNEQFF TGTGCCAGCAGCCCCCGACTAGCGGACAACAATGAGCAGTTCTTC
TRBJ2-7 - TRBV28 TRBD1 CASSLSGQEWEQYF TGTGCCAGCAGTTTATCGGGACAGGAATGGGAGCAGTACTTC
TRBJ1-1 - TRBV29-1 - CSVGPTATEAFF TGCAGCGTTGGCCCGACAGCGACTGAAGCTTTCTTT
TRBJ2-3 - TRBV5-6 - CASTLFHTDTQYF TGTGCCAGCACCTTGTTCCACACAGATACGCAGTATTTT
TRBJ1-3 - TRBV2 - CASSEFIWGRAVYF TGTGCCAGCAGTGAATTTATCTGGGGCAGGGCCGTATATTTT
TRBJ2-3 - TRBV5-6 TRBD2 CASSLVDGRRDTDTQYF TGTGCCAGCAGCTTGGTGGACGGGAGGCGAGACACAGATACGCAGTATTTT
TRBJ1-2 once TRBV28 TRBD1 CASSPPGTGGFGYGYTF TGTGCCAGCAGTCCACCCGGGACAGGGGGTTTTGGCTATGGCTACACCTTC
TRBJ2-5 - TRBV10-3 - CAINGHGPQETQYF TGTGCCATCAACGGACACGGACCGCAAGAGACCCAGTACTTC
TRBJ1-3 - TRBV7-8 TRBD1 CASSRSGGSGNTIYF TGTGCCAGCAGTCGATCAGGGGGTTCTGGAAACACCATATATTTT
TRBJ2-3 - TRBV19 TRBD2 CASSIWGGSTDTQYF TGTGCCAGTAGTATCTGGGGAGGGAGCACAGATACGCAGTATTTT
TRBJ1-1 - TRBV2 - CASSERTEAFF TGTGCCAGCAGTGAGCGCACTGAAGCTTTCTTT
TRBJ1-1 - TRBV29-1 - CSVNKGAAFF TGCAGCGTTAATAAGGGAGCGGCTTTCTTT
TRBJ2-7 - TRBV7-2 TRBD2 CATRGTSGSFYEQYF TGTGCCACCAGGGGGACTAGCGGGAGTTTCTACGAGCAGTACTTC
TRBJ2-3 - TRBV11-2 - CASSFTLDDTQYF TGTGCCAGCAGCTTTACACTAGACGATACGCAGTATTTT
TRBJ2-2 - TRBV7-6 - CASSLGESGELFF TGTGCCAGCAGCTTAGGGGAGTCCGGGGAGCTGTTTTTT
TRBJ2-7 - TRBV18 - CASSPLRELSDEQYF TGTGCCAGCTCCCCACTCCGGGAGTTGAGTGACGAGCAGTACTTC
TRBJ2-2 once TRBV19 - CASSPGAGELFF TGTGCCAGTAGCCCCGGGGCCGGGGAGCTGTTTTTT
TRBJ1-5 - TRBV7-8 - CASSFRGSSNQPQHF TGTGCCAGCAGCTTTAGGGGGAGTTCCAATCAGCCCCAGCATTTT
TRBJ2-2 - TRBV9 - CASSAWHSNTGELFF TGTGCCAGCAGCGCCTGGCATTCGAACACCGGGGAGCTGTTTTTT
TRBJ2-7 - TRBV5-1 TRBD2 CASSRLAGIVHEQYF TGCGCCAGCAGCCGCCTAGCGGGAATAGTCCACGAGCAGTACTTC
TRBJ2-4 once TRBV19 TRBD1 CASSRDPDRGNIQYF TGTGCCAGTAGTCGAGACCCGGACAGGGGAAACATTCAGTACTTC
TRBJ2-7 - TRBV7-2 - CASSWGTIYEQYF TGTGCCAGCAGCTGGGGGACAATCTACGAGCAGTACTTC
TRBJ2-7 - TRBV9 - CASSVATDYEQYF TGTGCCAGCAGCGTAGCTACCGACTACGAGCAGTACTTC